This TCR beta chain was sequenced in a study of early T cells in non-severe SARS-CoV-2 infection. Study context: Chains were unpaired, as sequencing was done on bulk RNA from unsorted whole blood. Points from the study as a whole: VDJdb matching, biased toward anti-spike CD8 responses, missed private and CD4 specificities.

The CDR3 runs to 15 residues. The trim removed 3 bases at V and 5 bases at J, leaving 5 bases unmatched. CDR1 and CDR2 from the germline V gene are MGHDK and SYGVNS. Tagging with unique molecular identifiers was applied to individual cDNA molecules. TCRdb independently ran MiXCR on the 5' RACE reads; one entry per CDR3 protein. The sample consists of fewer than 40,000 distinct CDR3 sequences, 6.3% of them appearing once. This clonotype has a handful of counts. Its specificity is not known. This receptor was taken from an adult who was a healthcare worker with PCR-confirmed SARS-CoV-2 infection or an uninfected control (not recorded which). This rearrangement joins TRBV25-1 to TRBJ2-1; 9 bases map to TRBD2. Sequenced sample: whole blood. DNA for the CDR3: TGTGCCAGCAGTGATACTAGCGGGTTCGACAATGAGCAGTTCTTC. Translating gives CASSDTSGFDNEQFF.